This TCR beta chain was profiled in a study of cytomegalovirus exposure and HLA in healthy donors. The wider study: Clustering assigned approximately 79% of the 350 to 400 genotyped donors to the Caucasian-associated ancestry cluster.

General study findings and limits: Specificity for CMV antigens was confirmed in vitro for a few of the CMV-associated chains. A missense variant in DCLRE1C was later tied to TCR beta V- and J-gene trimming. Researchers catalogued approximately 160 TCR beta chains as cytomegalovirus-associated.

For this clone: Antigen unknown.

The PCR used 60 Vbeta and 13 Jbeta primers. This table comes from immunoSEQ multiplex PCR, and its TCRdb copy is limited to in-frame clones, with some not included. The top ten hold roughly 3.2% of the sample, which has 100,000 or so clones, approximately 69% seen once. The CDR3 totals 16 residues. Germline CDR1 SGHRS, CDR2 YFSETQ. The V end lost 3 bases, the J end lost 0 bases, and 13 bases lay between the germline ends. The clonotype was recovered from a man aged 25-40 years in good health and CMV-seronegative. V usage is TRBV5-1 and J usage is TRBJ2-4, with D maybe TRBD2 (5 bases). The sample consisted of PBMCs. The DNA of the CDR3 is TGCGCCAGCAGCTCCGGTCCAGAGGGAGCCAAAAACATTCAGTACTTC. Translated: CASSSGPEGAKNIQYF.